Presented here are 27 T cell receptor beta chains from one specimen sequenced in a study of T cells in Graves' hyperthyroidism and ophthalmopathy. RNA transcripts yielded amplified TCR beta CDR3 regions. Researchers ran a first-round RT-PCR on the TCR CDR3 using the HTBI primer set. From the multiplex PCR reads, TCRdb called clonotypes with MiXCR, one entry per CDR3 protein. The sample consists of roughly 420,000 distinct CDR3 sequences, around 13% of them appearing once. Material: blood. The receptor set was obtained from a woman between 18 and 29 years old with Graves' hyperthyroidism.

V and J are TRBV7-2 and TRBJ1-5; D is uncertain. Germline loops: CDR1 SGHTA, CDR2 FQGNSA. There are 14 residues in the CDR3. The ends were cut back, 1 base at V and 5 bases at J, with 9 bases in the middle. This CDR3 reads CASSLVGSDQPQHF. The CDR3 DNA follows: TGTGCCAGCAGCTTAGTGGGCAGCGATCAGCCCCAGCATTTT.

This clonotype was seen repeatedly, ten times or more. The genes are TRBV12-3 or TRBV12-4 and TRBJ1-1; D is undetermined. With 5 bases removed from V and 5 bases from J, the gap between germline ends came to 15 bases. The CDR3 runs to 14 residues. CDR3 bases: TGTGCCAGCAGTATTCACGCCGAAGGGACTGAAGCTTTCTTT. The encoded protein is CASSIHAEGTEAFF.

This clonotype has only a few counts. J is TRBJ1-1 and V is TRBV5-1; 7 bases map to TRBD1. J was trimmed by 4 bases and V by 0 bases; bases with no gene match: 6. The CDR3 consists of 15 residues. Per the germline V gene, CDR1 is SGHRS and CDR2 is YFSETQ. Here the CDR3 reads CASSLGVRGATEAFF. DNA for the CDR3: TGCGCCAGCAGCTTGGGAGTCAGGGGGGCCACTGAAGCTTTCTTT.

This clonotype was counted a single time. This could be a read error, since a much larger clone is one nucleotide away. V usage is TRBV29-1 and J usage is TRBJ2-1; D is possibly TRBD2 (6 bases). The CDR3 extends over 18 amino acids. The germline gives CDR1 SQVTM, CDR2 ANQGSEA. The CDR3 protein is CSVEGFALGGPSYNGQFF. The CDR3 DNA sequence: TGCAGCGTTGAAGGCTTCGCGCTGGGGGGACCCTCCTACAATGGGCAGTTCTTC.

The CDR3 protein is CAWRRQGVGSNQPQHF. In DNA, the CDR3 is TGTGCCTGGAGGAGACAGGGGGTAGGTAGCAATCAGCCCCAGCATTTT. V usage is TRBV30 and J usage is TRBJ1-5; 9 nucleotides agree with TRBD1. V shed 3 bases and J 0 bases; nucleotides not matched to a gene: 6. The length of the CDR3 is 16 residues. In germline, CDR1 is GTSNPN, CDR2 SVGIG (reference sequence).

The CDR3 is CASSHRGAPNEKLFF. In DNA, the CDR3 is TGTGCCAGCAGCCATCGGGGGGCCCCTAATGAAAAACTGTTTTTT. The gene calls are TRBV13 and TRBJ1-4, with D maybe TRBD1 (6 bases). Per germline, CDR1 PRHDT and CDR2 FYEKMQ (reference sequence). The germline V and J ends were trimmed by 5 bases and 3 bases, with 13 bases remaining between them. This CDR3 is 15 amino acids long.

The CDR3 protein is CASSIRVANTGELFF. In DNA, the CDR3 is TGTGCCAGTAGTATTCGGGTCGCGAACACCGGGGAGCTGTTTTTT. J is TRBJ2-2 and V is TRBV19; D unresolved. Trimming stripped 3 bases from V and 0 bases from J, with 8 bases between. CDR3 length: 15 residues. In germline, CDR1 is LNHDA, CDR2 SQIVND (reference sequence). The entire variable domain, with the rest obtained from reference TRBV19 and TRBJ2-2, is as follows: DGGITQSPKYLFRKEGQNVTLSCEQNLNHDAMYWYRQDPGQGLRLIYYSQIVNDFQKGDIAEGYSVSREKKESFPLTVTSAQKNPTAFYLCASSIRVANTGELFFGEGSRLTVL.

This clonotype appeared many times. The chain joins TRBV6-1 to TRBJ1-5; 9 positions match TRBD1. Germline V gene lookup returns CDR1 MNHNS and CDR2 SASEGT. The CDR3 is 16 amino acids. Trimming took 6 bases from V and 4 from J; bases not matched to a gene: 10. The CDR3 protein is CASSRKPDRGNQPQHF. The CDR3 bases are TGTGCCAGCAGCCGGAAACCGGACAGGGGAAATCAGCCCCAGCATTTT.

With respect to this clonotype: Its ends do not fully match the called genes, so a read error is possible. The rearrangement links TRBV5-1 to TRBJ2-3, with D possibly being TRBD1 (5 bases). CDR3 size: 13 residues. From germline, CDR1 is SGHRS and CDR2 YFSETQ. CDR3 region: CASSRQYTGTQYF. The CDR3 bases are TGCGCCAGCAGCCGACAGTACACAGGTACGCAGTATTTT.

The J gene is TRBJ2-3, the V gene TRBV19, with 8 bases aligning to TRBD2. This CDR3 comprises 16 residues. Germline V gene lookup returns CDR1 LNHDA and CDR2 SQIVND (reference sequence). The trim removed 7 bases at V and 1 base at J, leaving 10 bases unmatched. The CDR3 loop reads CASTRSGSAGTDTQYF. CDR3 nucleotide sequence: TGTGCCAGTACCAGGAGCGGGAGCGCGGGCACAGATACGCAGTATTTT.

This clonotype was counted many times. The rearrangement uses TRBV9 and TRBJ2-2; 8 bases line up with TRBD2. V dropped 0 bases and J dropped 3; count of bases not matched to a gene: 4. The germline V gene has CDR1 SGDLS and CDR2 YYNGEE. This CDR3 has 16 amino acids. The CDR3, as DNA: TGTGCCAGCAGCGTAGCGGTCGGGAGGGACACCGGGGAGCTGTTTTTT. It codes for CASSVAVGRDTGELFF.

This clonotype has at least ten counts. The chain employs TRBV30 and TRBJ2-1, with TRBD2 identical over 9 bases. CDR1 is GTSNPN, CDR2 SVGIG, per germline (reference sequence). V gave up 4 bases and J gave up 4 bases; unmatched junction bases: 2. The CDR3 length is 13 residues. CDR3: CAWNSGSYNEQFF. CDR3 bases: TGTGCCTGGAATAGCGGGAGTTACAATGAGCAGTTCTTC.

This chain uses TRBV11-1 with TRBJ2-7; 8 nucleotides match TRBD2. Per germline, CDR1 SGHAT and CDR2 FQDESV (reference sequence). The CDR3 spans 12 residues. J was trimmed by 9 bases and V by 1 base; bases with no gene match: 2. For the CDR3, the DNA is TGTGCCAGCAGCTTAGAACTAGCGGTGCAGTACTTC. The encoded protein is CASSLELAVQYF.

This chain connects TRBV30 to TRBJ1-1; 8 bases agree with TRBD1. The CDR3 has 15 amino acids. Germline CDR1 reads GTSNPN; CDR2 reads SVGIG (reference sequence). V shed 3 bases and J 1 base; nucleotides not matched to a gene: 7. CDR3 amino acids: CAWSHPGTGNTEAFF. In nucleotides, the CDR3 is TGTGCCTGGAGCCATCCCGGGACAGGGAACACTGAAGCTTTCTTT.

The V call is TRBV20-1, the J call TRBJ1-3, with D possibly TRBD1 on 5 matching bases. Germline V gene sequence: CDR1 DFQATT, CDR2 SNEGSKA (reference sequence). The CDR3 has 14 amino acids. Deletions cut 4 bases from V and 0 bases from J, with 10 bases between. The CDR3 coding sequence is TGCAGTGCTAAAGGGGTGAACTCTGGAAACACCATATATTTT. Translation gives CSAKGVNSGNTIYF.

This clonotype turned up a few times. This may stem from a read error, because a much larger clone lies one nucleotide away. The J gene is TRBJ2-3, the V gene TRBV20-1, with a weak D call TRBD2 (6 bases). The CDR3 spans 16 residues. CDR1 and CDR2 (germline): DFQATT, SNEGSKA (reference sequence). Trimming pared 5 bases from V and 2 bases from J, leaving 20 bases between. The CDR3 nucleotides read TGCAGTGCTGGAAAAGGCAGGACGGACTACACAGATACGCAGTATTTT. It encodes CSAGKGRTDYTDTQYF.

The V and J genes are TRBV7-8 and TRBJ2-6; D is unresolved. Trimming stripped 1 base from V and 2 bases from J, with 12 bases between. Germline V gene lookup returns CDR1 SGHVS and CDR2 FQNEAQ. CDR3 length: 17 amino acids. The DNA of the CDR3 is TGTGCCAGCAGCTTAGAACTGTTCGGTGCTGGGGCCAACGTCCTGACTTTC. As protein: CASSLELFGAGANVLTF.

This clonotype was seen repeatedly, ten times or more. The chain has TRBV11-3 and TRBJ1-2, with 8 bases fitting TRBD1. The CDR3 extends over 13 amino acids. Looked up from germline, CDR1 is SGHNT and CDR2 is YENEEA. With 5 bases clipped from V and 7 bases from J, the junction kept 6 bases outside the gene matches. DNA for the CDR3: TGTGCCAGCAGCCTACAGGGGGATGGTGGCTACACCTTC. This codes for CASSLQGDGGYTF.

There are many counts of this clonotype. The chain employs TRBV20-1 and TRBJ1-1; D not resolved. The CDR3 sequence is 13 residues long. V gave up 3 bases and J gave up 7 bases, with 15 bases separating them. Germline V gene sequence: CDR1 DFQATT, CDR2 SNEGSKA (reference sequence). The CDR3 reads CSASGWVAGEAFF. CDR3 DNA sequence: TGCAGTGCTAGTGGGTGGGTGGCCGGTGAAGCTTTCTTT.

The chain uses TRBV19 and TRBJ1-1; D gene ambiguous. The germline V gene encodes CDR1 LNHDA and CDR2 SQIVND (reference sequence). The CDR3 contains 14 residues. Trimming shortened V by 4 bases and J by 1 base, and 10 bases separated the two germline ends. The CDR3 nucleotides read TGTGCCAGTAGTACATGGACGGGGAACACTGAAGCTTTCTTT. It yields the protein CASSTWTGNTEAFF. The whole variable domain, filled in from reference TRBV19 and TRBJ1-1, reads DGGITQSPKYLFRKEGQNVTLSCEQNLNHDAMYWYRQDPGQGLRLIYYSQIVNDFQKGDIAEGYSVSREKKESFPLTVTSAQKNPTAFYLCASSTWTGNTEAFFGQGTRLTVV.

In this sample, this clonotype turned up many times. This CDR3 is CAWMTPGSNEKLFF. Here the CDR3 DNA reads TGTGCCTGGATGACCCCCGGGTCTAATGAAAAACTGTTTTTT. The rearrangement uses TRBV30 and TRBJ1-4; no reliable D call. The CDR3 runs to 14 residues. CDR1 is GTSNPN and CDR2 is SVGIG in the germline V gene (reference sequence). Trimming took 4 bases from V and 3 from J, leaving 12 bases between them.

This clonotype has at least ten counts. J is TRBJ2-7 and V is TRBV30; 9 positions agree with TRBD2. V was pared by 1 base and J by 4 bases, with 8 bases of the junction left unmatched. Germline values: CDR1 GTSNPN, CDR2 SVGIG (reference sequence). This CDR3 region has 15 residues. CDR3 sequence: CAWSALAGAGYEQYF. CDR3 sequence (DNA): TGTGCCTGGAGTGCGTTAGCGGGGGCCGGGTACGAGCAGTACTTC.

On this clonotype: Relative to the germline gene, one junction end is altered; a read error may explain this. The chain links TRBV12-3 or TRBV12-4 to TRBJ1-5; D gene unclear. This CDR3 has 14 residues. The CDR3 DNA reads TGTACCAGCAGCCAAGGTGGGGTGGGGAAAATAGCGCATTTT. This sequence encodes CTSSQGGVGKIAHF.

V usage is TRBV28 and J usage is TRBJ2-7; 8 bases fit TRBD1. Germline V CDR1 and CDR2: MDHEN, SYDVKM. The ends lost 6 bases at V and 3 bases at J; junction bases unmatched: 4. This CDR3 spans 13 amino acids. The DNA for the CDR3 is TGTGCCAGCAGACCAGGGGGCGACTACGAGCAGTACTTC. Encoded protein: CASRPGGDYEQYF.

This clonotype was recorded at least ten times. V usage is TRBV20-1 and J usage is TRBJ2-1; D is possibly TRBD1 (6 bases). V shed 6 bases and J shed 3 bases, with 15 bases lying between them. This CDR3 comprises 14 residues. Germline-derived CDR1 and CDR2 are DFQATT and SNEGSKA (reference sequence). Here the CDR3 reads CSAKVGADYNEQFF. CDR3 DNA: TGCAGTGCCAAGGTGGGGGCAGACTACAATGAGCAGTTCTTC.

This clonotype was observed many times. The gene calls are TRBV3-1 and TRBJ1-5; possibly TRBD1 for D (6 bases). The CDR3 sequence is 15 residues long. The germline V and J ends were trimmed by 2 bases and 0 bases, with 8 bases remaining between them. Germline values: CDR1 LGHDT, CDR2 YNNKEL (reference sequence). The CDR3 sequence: CASSQTGNSNQPQHF. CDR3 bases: TGTGCCAGCAGCCAAACAGGGAATAGCAATCAGCCCCAGCATTTT.

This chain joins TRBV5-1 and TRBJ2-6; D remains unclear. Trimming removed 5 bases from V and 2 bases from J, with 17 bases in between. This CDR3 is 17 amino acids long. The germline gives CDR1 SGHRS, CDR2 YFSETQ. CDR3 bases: TGCGCCAGCAGAGGCGGCGGCTCCTGGGCTGGGGCCAACGTCCTGACTTTC. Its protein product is CASRGGGSWAGANVLTF.